The 32 T cell receptor beta chains below were found in one sample sequenced in a study of T cells after posttransplantation cyclophosphamide. Data came from immunoSEQ multiplex PCR; TCRdb stores just in-frame clones and leaves some out. This sample has some 53,000 clones, with 86% found just once. The sample was PBMCs. Source of these receptors: a man between 25 and 39 years old with a blood cancer, CMV-positive, and with a related stem cell donor.

The chain is built from TRBV6-1 and TRBJ2-3; the D is unclear. The V gene lost 4 bases and the J gene lost 4 bases, with 9 bases spanning the gap. The CDR3 totals 13 residues. Germline lookup yields CDR1 MNHNS and CDR2 SASEGT. The CDR3 protein is CASSVPASDTQYF. As DNA, the CDR3 is TGTGCCAGCAGTGTCCCCGCGTCAGATACGCAGTATTTT.

The chain carries TRBV6-5 and TRBJ1-5, with 8 positions matching TRBD1. The trim removed 5 bases at V and 5 bases at J, leaving 5 bases unmatched. CDR3 length: 14 amino acids. Germline CDR1 reads MNHEY; CDR2 reads SVGAGI. CDR3 DNA sequence: TGTGCCAGCAGTCGGACAGGGCAACATCAGCCCCAGCATTTT. As protein: CASSRTGQHQPQHF.

This clone occurred once. This chain uses TRBV6-5 with TRBJ1-2, with 7 bases that match TRBD1. Germline loops: CDR1 MNHEY, CDR2 SVGAGI. The CDR3 length is 14 residues. Trimming cost V 5 bases and J 8 bases; bases outside gene matches: 11. The CDR3 region is CASSPGDSRRGYTF. CDR3 nucleotides: TGTGCCAGCAGTCCGGGGGACAGTCGTCGCGGCTACACCTTC.

This chain connects TRBV6-6 to TRBJ2-1; 8 nucleotides agree with TRBD1. The CDR3 is 15 residues long. Germline assignment: CDR1 MNHNY and CDR2 SVGAGI (reference sequence). J gave up 4 bases and V 5 bases, and 7 bases lay outside the gene matches. CDR3 in DNA: TGTGCCAGCAGTCCCCGGGACAGGCTATACAATGAGCAGTTCTTC. Amino acid sequence: CASSPRDRLYNEQFF.

Only one count was recorded for this clone. This chain uses TRBV5-8 with TRBJ1-3; 7 bases are a match to TRBD1. The CDR3 is 14 amino acids. Germline assignment: CDR1 SGHTS and CDR2 YDEGEE. Losses at the gene ends were 0 bases for V and 3 bases for J; bases not matched to a gene: 0. CDR3 nucleotide sequence: TGTGCCAGCAGCTTGGGACAGGGTGGAAACACCATATATTTT. It specifies CASSLGQGGNTIYF.

The chain has TRBV4-3 and TRBJ2-7; the D is unclear. The V gene lost 0 bases and the J gene lost 3 bases, with 9 bases spanning the gap. Germline assignment: CDR1 LGHNA and CDR2 YSLEER. The CDR3 spans 14 residues. CDR3 sequence reads: CASSQEVSYYEQYF. The CDR3 DNA follows: TGCGCCAGCAGCCAAGAAGTTAGTTACTACGAGCAGTACTTC.

The V call is TRBV6-5, the J call TRBJ1-5; 8 nucleotides agree with TRBD1. CDR3 length equals 13 residues. Germline CDR1 is MNHEY and CDR2 is SVGAGI. With 6 bases clipped from V and 7 bases from J, the junction kept 5 bases outside the gene matches. CDR3 loop: CASSHGQGQPQHF. CDR3 bases: TGTGCCAGCAGCCACGGACAGGGCCAGCCCCAGCATTTT.

This chain joins TRBV5-8 and TRBJ2-7; 12 positions agree with TRBD2. After removal of 2 bases from V and 1 base from J, the junction contained 13 bases not matched to a gene. Germline V lookup: CDR1 SGHTS, CDR2 YDEGEE. This CDR3 comprises 19 residues. This chain's CDR3 is CASSLFITSGRRHSYEQYF. The CDR3 DNA reads as TGTGCCAGCAGCTTATTCATTACTAGCGGGAGGCGGCATTCCTACGAGCAGTACTTC. The full variable domain, completed using reference TRBV5-8 and TRBJ2-7, is EAGVTQSPTHLIKTRGQQATLRCSPISGHTSVYWYQQALGLGLQFLLWYDEGEERNRGNFPPRFSGRQFPNYSSELNVNALELEDSALYLCASSLFITSGRRHSYEQYFGPGTRLTVT.

The J gene is TRBJ2-3, the V gene TRBV6-6, with TRBD2 matching 10 bases. With V trimmed by 6 bases and J by 5 bases, 11 bases remained unmatched. Germline V gene lookup returns CDR1 MNHNY and CDR2 SVGAGI (reference sequence). The CDR3 length is 16 residues. The CDR3 bases are TGTGCCAGCAGCCTCTTAGCGGGAGGCCCCGGAGATACGCAGTATTTT. This codes for CASSLLAGGPGDTQYF.

This chain links TRBV7-8 with TRBJ1-5; D is undetermined. The CDR3 covers 13 residues. Trimming left V 5 bases short and J 4 bases short, with 9 bases between. Germline assignment: CDR1 SGHVS and CDR2 FQNEAQ. CDR3 region: CASSQQSNQPQHF. In nucleotides, the CDR3 is TGTGCCAGCAGCCAACAGAGTAATCAGCCCCAGCATTTT. The whole variable domain, filled in from reference TRBV7-8 and TRBJ1-5, reads GAGVSQSPRYKVAKRGQDVALRCDPISGHVSLFWYQQALGQGPEFLTYFQNEAQLDKSGLPSDRFFAERPEGSVSTLKIQRTQQEDSAVYLCASSQQSNQPQHFGDGTRLSIL.

This chain uses TRBV12-5 with TRBJ1-2; 7 positions match TRBD1. This CDR3 contains 15 residues. CDR1 and CDR2 (germline): LGHNT, FRNRAP. J lost 8 bases, V lost 3 bases, and 12 bases had no gene match. The chain's CDR3 is CASGFRQGPVGGYTF. As DNA, the CDR3 is TGTGCTAGTGGTTTTAGACAGGGTCCGGTGGGGGGCTACACCTTC.

V usage is TRBV7-3 and J usage is TRBJ2-7; weak D call: TRBD2 (5 bases). Deletions cut 2 bases from V and 9 bases from J, with 20 bases between. In germline, CDR1 is SGHTA, CDR2 FQGTGA. There are 15 residues in the CDR3. CDR3 in amino acids: CASSLHKTGSSRQYF. DNA for the CDR3: TGTGCCAGCAGCTTACACAAAACGGGGAGTTCGCGGCAGTACTTC.

The rearrangement uses TRBV11-3 and TRBJ2-7; 10 nucleotides agree with TRBD2. This CDR3 is built from 14 residues. The germline gives CDR1 SGHNT, CDR2 YENEEA. V trimming: 8 bases; J trimming: 6 bases; junction bases outside the gene matches: 10. The CDR3 bases are TGTGCCAGCCGACCTTTTAGCGGGGGGTCCGAGCAGTACTTC. Translation: CASRPFSGGSEQYF.

The chain has TRBV9 and TRBJ1-5, with unresolved D. CDR3 length: 14 residues. CDR1 and CDR2 (germline): SGDLS, YYNGEE. Between the trimmed V and J ends, which lost 2 bases and 7 bases, there was a span of 13 bases. The chain's CDR3 is CASSVDSTEQPQHF. The CDR3 DNA follows: TGTGCCAGCAGCGTGGACTCGACGGAGCAGCCCCAGCATTTT. The variable domain in full, completed from reference TRBV9 and TRBJ1-5, reads DSGVTQTPKHLITATGQRVTLRCSPRSGDLSVYWYQQSLDQGLQFLIQYYNGEERAKGNILERFSAQQFPDLHSELNLSSLELGDSALYFCASSVDSTEQPQHFGDGTRLSIL.

This clone was counted between two and nine times. The rearrangement uses TRBV29-1 and TRBJ2-1, with 7 bases matching TRBD1. Trimming at V came to 6 bases and at J to 1 base, leaving 9 bases not matched to a gene. The CDR3 has 15 amino acids. Germline CDR1 SQVTM, CDR2 ANQGSEA. Here the CDR3 DNA reads TGCAGCGTGATTACAGGGGTTGTGTCCTACAATGAGCAGTTCTTC. Protein sequence: CSVITGVVSYNEQFF.

The chain uses TRBV7-9 and TRBJ1-5; D is perhaps TRBD1 (6 bases). Germline-derived CDR1 and CDR2 are SEHNR and FQNEAQ (reference sequence). The CDR3 spans 14 residues. The V end was cut by 4 bases, the J end by 4 bases, with 11 bases between. The CDR3: CASSSSDSNQPQHF. The CDR3 nucleotides are TGTGCCAGCAGCTCGTCGGACAGTAATCAGCCCCAGCATTTT.

The CDR3 nucleotides read TGTGCCAGCAGTTTGGACTGGCGGGGGACGGGGAATTCACCCCTCCACTTT. The encoded protein is CASSLDWRGTGNSPLHF. The rearrangement uses TRBV27 and TRBJ1-6; a possible D gene is TRBD1 (5 bases). The CDR3 extends over 17 amino acids. Germline V CDR1 and CDR2: MNHEY, SMNVEV (reference sequence). Trimming removed 3 bases from V and 7 bases from J, with 19 bases in between.

The V and J genes are TRBV18 and TRBJ1-2; 10 bases fit TRBD1. Looked up from germline, CDR1 is KGHSH and CDR2 is LQKENI. The J segment lost 5 bases and the V segment lost 3 bases, leaving 3 bases of the junction unmatched. This CDR3 has 14 residues. The CDR3, as DNA: TGTGCCAGCTCACCGGGACAGGGGCTATATGGCTACACCTTC. Amino acids: CASSPGQGLYGYTF.

This clone has only one observation. V gene TRBV15 combines with J gene TRBJ2-7; TRBD2 matches 8 bases. Germline values: CDR1 LNHNV, CDR2 YYDKDF (reference sequence). The CDR3 totals 17 residues. V was pared by 0 bases and J by 0 bases, with 7 bases of the junction left unmatched. The CDR3: CATSRDKIAGFSYEQYF. The CDR3 DNA is TGTGCCACCAGCAGAGATAAAATAGCGGGGTTCTCCTACGAGCAGTACTTC.

J is TRBJ1-4 and V is TRBV18; maybe TRBD1 (5 bases). Germline V gives CDR1 KGHSH, CDR2 LQKENI. V was pared by 3 bases and J by 8 bases, with 16 bases between. The CDR3 length is 15 residues. In DNA form, the CDR3 reads TGTGCCAGCTCACCCCGACAGAGTCAAGGGGAAAAACTGTTTTTT. Residues: CASSPRQSQGEKLFF.

V is TRBV4-1 and J is TRBJ1-2, with a possible D match to TRBD1 (5 bases). There are 13 residues in the CDR3. The V end lost 6 bases, the J end lost 6 bases, and 14 bases lay between the germline ends. Germline V gene data show CDR1 as MGHRA and CDR2 as YSYEKL. DNA for the CDR3: TGCGCCAGCAGGGGTGAAGGGGCGAATGGCTACACCTTC. Protein product: CASRGEGANGYTF.

The rearrangement links TRBV11-2 to TRBJ2-1; 10 nucleotides line up with TRBD2. The germline gives CDR1 SGHAT, CDR2 FQNNGV. Unmatched junction bases numbered 13, after V lost 3 bases and J lost 8 bases. This CDR3 contains 17 residues. The CDR3: CASSFRASRLAGDEQFF. CDR3 nucleotide sequence: TGTGCCAGCAGCTTTCGGGCGTCGAGGCTAGCGGGAGATGAGCAGTTCTTC.

The V call is TRBV6-5, the J call TRBJ2-7; unclear D gene. Germline lookup yields CDR1 MNHEY and CDR2 SVGAGI. This CDR3 spans 12 amino acids. V lost 11 bases to trimming and J lost 7 bases, with 18 bases between them. The CDR3: CALGALGDEQYF. The CDR3 bases are TGTGCCCTTGGAGCCCTGGGTGATGAGCAGTACTTC.

This clone showed up just once. The chain uses TRBV7-3 and TRBJ2-2; maybe TRBD2 (5 bases). V was shortened by 4 bases and J by 4 bases, with 19 bases between the two germline ends. CDR3 length: 17 residues. Germline V gene lookup returns CDR1 SGHTA and CDR2 FQGTGA. CDR3 in DNA: TGTGCCAGCAGCTCAGTCGGTAGCGCAGTTAGCACCGGGGAGCTGTTTTTT. Its protein product is CASSSVGSAVSTGELFF.

This chain connects TRBV7-2 to TRBJ2-7; maybe TRBD2 (6 bases). Germline CDR1 SGHTA, CDR2 FQGNSA. Trimming took off 0 bases at V and 6 bases at J, with 24 bases between the two ends. The CDR3 totals 18 residues. CDR3 residues: CASSLALVGAGIRSEQYF. The CDR3 coding sequence is TGTGCCAGCAGCTTAGCGCTCGTAGGGGCGGGGATCAGATCCGAGCAGTACTTC.

This chain's CDR3 is CASSIVGAREQYF. The CDR3 DNA follows: TGTGCCAGTAGTATAGTAGGGGCCCGGGAGCAGTACTTC. The chain links TRBV19 to TRBJ2-7, with D tentatively TRBD1 (5 bases). CDR3 length: 13 residues. V was trimmed by 1 base and J by 7 bases, leaving 11 bases between them. In germline, CDR1 is LNHDA, CDR2 SQIVND (reference sequence).

The chain carries TRBV5-4 and TRBJ2-7, with D possibly being TRBD1 (5 bases). This CDR3 has 15 residues. The germline V and J ends were trimmed by 1 base and 2 bases, with 13 bases remaining between them. Germline V gene lookup returns CDR1 SGHNT and CDR2 YYREEE (reference sequence). CDR3 amino acids: CASSLLDSLAYEQYF. The CDR3 DNA sequence: TGTGCCAGCAGCTTGTTAGACAGTTTAGCCTACGAGCAGTACTTC.

V is TRBV7-2 and J is TRBJ1-5; D not resolved. The V end was cut by 5 bases, the J end by 0 bases, with 11 bases between. Germline V CDR1 and CDR2: SGHTA, FQGNSA. This CDR3 spans 15 amino acids. CDR3 loop: CASSPGSTSNQPQHF. CDR3 coding DNA: TGTGCCAGCAGCCCCGGGTCCACTAGCAATCAGCCCCAGCATTTT.

V gene TRBV15 combines with J gene TRBJ1-5; D remains unclear. V dropped 0 bases and J dropped 8 bases, with 11 bases sitting between them. Germline V lookup: CDR1 LNHNV, CDR2 YYDKDF (reference sequence). CDR3 size: 14 residues. The CDR3 sequence: CATSREIPPEPQHF. For the CDR3, the DNA is TGTGCCACCAGCAGAGAAATACCTCCAGAGCCCCAGCATTTT.

Here the CDR3 reads CASSSPLLAGGSNEQFF. The DNA for the CDR3 is TGTGCCAGCAGTTCGCCCCTCCTAGCGGGAGGTTCAAATGAGCAGTTCTTC. V gene TRBV27 combines with J gene TRBJ2-1; 11 nucleotides agree with TRBD2. The length of the CDR3 is 17 residues. Germline V CDR1 and CDR2: MNHEY, SMNVEV (reference sequence). With 4 bases clipped from V and 7 bases from J, the junction kept 12 bases outside the gene matches.

The chain is built from TRBV7-3 and TRBJ2-7, with D unresolved. Germline-derived CDR1 and CDR2 are SGHTA and FQGTGA. V lost 0 bases and J lost 2, with 5 bases in between. The CDR3 is 13 residues long. The DNA of the CDR3 is TGTGCCAGCAGCTTAACCCCGGCCTACGAGCAGTACTTC. This encodes CASSLTPAYEQYF.

The chain couples TRBV5-1 to TRBJ2-7; 10 nucleotides agree with TRBD1. The V segment lost 4 bases and the J segment 7 bases; nucleotides outside the gene matches: 17. Germline lookup yields CDR1 SGHRS and CDR2 YFSETQ. This CDR3 is 17 amino acids long. CDR3 coding DNA: TGCGCCAGCAGCGATGGCACCGGGACAGGGGTTGCTGGAGAGCAGTACTTC. Encoded protein: CASSDGTGTGVAGEQYF.